A single TCR beta chain is shown here with its context. Its antigen is as yet unknown. Per the germline V gene, CDR1 is MGHRA and CDR2 is YSYEKL. There are 16 residues in the CDR3. Trimming left V 4 bases short and J 0 bases short, with 13 bases between. The data derive from a study of blood T cells in healthy people across ages. Healthy Russian Caucasian donors spanned ages about 6 to 100 years. Study-level findings and limits: Donor CMV status, an unknown factor, possibly confounded changes in expanded clonotypes.

Next came a second PCR, run for roughly 6 to 11 cycles, which used a sample-barcoded 5' primer along with a J-beta primer mix. TCRdb re-called the 5' RACE reads with MiXCR, one entry per CDR3 protein. The sample contains 1.5 million to 2 million distinct CDR3 sequences, more than 35% of which appear only once. The sequenced material came from blood. This sequence originates from a human donor in good health. V and J are TRBV4-1 and TRBJ1-5; D might be TRBD1 (6 bases). Here the CDR3 reads CASSPHRDPSNQPQHF. CDR3 nucleotides: TGCGCCAGCAGCCCGCACAGGGACCCTAGCAATCAGCCCCAGCATTTT.